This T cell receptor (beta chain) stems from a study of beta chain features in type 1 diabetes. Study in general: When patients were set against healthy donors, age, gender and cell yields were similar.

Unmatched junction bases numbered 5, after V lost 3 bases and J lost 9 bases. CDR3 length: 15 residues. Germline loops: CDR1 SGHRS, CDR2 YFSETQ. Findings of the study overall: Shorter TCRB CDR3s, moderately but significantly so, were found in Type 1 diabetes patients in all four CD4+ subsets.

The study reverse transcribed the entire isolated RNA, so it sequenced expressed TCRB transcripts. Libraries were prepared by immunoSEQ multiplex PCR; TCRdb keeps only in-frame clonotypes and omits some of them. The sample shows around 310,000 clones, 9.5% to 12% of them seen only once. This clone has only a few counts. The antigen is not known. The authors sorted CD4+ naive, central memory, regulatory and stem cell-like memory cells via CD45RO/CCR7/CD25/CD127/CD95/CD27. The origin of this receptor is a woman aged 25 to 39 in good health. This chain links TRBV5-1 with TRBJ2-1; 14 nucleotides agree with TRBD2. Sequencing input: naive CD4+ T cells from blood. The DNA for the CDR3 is TGCGCCAGCAGCTCGGGACTAGCGGGAGCGGGTGAGCAGTTCTTC. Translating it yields CASSSGLAGAGEQFF. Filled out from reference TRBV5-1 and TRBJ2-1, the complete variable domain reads KAGVTQTPRYLIKTRGQQVTLSCSPISGHRSVSWYQQTPGQGLQFLFEYFSETQRNKGNFPGRFSGRQFSNSRSEMNVSTLELGDSALYLCASSSGLAGAGEQFFGPGTRLTVL.